These T cell receptor beta chains were read from a single sample in a study of OX40 agonist ivuxolimab in advanced cancers. TCRdb's copy holds only in-frame clones and misses some; the assay was immunoSEQ multiplex PCR. The sample yields around 74,000 clones, roughly 90% seen once. The source material was CD4+ or CD8+ T cells sorted from blood, sampled in a trial of the OX40 agonist ivuxolimab. These receptors all stem from an adult with an advanced solid tumor such as melanoma, head and neck, liver or kidney cancer. Both conserved end residues are part of each CDR3. D genes are given only for firm matches. The size field is filled for only some rows; it gives once, few, many or a size class.

clone_size: -; v_call: TRBV7-9; d_call: TRBD1; j_call: TRBJ2-3; cdr3_nt: TGTGCCAGCAGCCCCGGGACAGTTCTTATCACAGATACGCAGTATTTT; cdr3_aa: CASSPGTVLITDTQYF
clone_size: -; v_call: TRBV6-6; d_call: -; j_call: TRBJ1-2; cdr3_nt: TGTGCCAGCAGGTTGGACGGATACTATGGCTACACCTTC; cdr3_aa: CASRLDGYYGYTF
clone_size: once; v_call: TRBV5-4; d_call: -; j_call: TRBJ2-2; cdr3_nt: TGTGCCAGCAGCGGTTTCGAGGGACCATACACCGGGGAGCTGTTTTTT; cdr3_aa: CASSGFEGPYTGELFF
clone_size: -; v_call: TRBV4-1; d_call: TRBD1; j_call: TRBJ1-2; cdr3_nt: TGCGCCAGCAGCCCCCAGGGGGCGCTTGACTATGGCTACACCTTC; cdr3_aa: CASSPQGALDYGYTF
clone_size: -; v_call: TRBV15; d_call: TRBD1; j_call: TRBJ2-1; cdr3_nt: TGTGCCACCAGCGCCCGGGACAGGGGGCCCAATGAGCAGTTCTTC; cdr3_aa: CATSARDRGPNEQFF
clone_size: -; v_call: TRBV29-1; d_call: -; j_call: TRBJ1-3; cdr3_nt: TGCAGCGTTGAAGATTACACCGGACAGATCTCTGGAAACACCATATATTTT; cdr3_aa: CSVEDYTGQISGNTIYF
clone_size: -; v_call: TRBV27; d_call: -; j_call: TRBJ2-7; cdr3_nt: TGTGCCAGCAGTTTAGGACAGTCCTACGAGCAGTACTTC; cdr3_aa: CASSLGQSYEQYF
clone_size: -; v_call: TRBV19; d_call: TRBD1; j_call: TRBJ2-1; cdr3_nt: TGTGCCAGTAGTATAGCCCCAGGGGGCTTATCCTACAATGAGCAGTTCTTC; cdr3_aa: CASSIAPGGLSYNEQFF
clone_size: once; v_call: TRBV7-8; d_call: TRBD1; j_call: TRBJ2-7; cdr3_nt: TGTGCCAGCAGCTTAGCGGGACAGGGGGCGTACGAGCAGTACTTC; cdr3_aa: CASSLAGQGAYEQYF
clone_size: -; v_call: TRBV4-3; d_call: TRBD1; j_call: TRBJ1-6; cdr3_nt: TGCGCCAGCAGCCAAGGGTGGCAGGGGGATTCACCCCTCCACTTT; cdr3_aa: CASSQGWQGDSPLHF
clone_size: once; v_call: TRBV7-2; d_call: -; j_call: TRBJ1-2; cdr3_nt: TGTGCCAGCAGCTTAGACGGGCCAACCTACTATGGCTACACCTTC; cdr3_aa: CASSLDGPTYYGYTF
clone_size: -; v_call: TRBV11-2; d_call: -; j_call: TRBJ1-1; cdr3_nt: TGTGCCAGCAGCCCCCTCGGCGGTGTAGGGAACACTGAAGCTTTCTTT; cdr3_aa: CASSPLGGVGNTEAFF
clone_size: -; v_call: TRBV9; d_call: TRBD2; j_call: TRBJ2-3; cdr3_nt: TGTGCCAGCAGCGTAGAGGGCGGGGGGGCCGCAGATACGCAGTATTTT; cdr3_aa: CASSVEGGGAADTQYF
clone_size: -; v_call: TRBV15; d_call: TRBD1; j_call: TRBJ2-7; cdr3_nt: TGTGCCACCAGCAGAGATCGCAGGGGGCTGGACGAGCAGTACTTC; cdr3_aa: CATSRDRRGLDEQYF
clone_size: -; v_call: TRBV15; d_call: -; j_call: TRBJ1-2; cdr3_nt: TGTGCCACCAGCAGAGTCCCTAAGGGAGGCAGGGTTGGTGGCTACACCTTC; cdr3_aa: CATSRVPKGGRVGGYTF
clone_size: -; v_call: TRBV15; d_call: -; j_call: TRBJ1-3; cdr3_nt: TGTGCCACCAGCAGAGTGCCCGTCTCTGGAAACACCATATATTTT; cdr3_aa: CATSRVPVSGNTIYF
clone_size: -; v_call: TRBV19; d_call: TRBD2; j_call: TRBJ2-3; cdr3_nt: TGTGCCAGTAGTATAGACCAGCGGGGACCGACAGATACGCAGTATTTT; cdr3_aa: CASSIDQRGPTDTQYF
clone_size: -; v_call: TRBV9; d_call: -; j_call: TRBJ2-3; cdr3_nt: TGTGCCAGCAGCGCGAGGAGCGGGCGGGGGCTCACAGATACGCAGTATTTT; cdr3_aa: CASSARSGRGLTDTQYF
clone_size: once; v_call: TRBV5-6; d_call: TRBD1; j_call: TRBJ2-7; cdr3_nt: TGTGCCAGCAGGGCAGGGGGCTTTTACGAGCAGTACTTC; cdr3_aa: CASRAGGFYEQYF
clone_size: -; v_call: TRBV5-5; d_call: -; j_call: TRBJ2-7; cdr3_nt: TGTGCCAGCAGCTTGGCAGACAGTATGCCCTACGAGCAGTACTTC; cdr3_aa: CASSLADSMPYEQYF
clone_size: -; v_call: TRBV6-5; d_call: TRBD2; j_call: TRBJ2-3; cdr3_nt: TGTGCCAGCAGTTACTCGGCTAGCGGGGATACGCAGTATTTT; cdr3_aa: CASSYSASGDTQYF
clone_size: -; v_call: TRBV4-1; d_call: -; j_call: TRBJ2-7; cdr3_nt: TGCGCCAGCAGCCAACCAGATTCCTACGAGCAGTACTTC; cdr3_aa: CASSQPDSYEQYF
clone_size: -; v_call: TRBV2; d_call: -; j_call: TRBJ1-5; cdr3_nt: TGTGCCAGCAGTGATTACTTGGGGGTCGGTAATCAGCCCCAGCATTTT; cdr3_aa: CASSDYLGVGNQPQHF
clone_size: -; v_call: TRBV4-2; d_call: TRBD1; j_call: TRBJ1-1; cdr3_nt: TGTGCCAGCAGCCATGGCTCCAGGGGGCTCGGCACTGAAGCTTTCTTT; cdr3_aa: CASSHGSRGLGTEAFF
clone_size: -; v_call: TRBV23-1; d_call: TRBD2; j_call: TRBJ2-1; cdr3_nt: TGCGCCAGCAGTCAATCAATGTGGGCGGCGGGGGGGAACTTGCCGCTTGAGGGTGAGCAGTTCTTC; cdr3_aa: CASSQSMWAAGGNLPLEGEQFF
clone_size: -; v_call: TRBV6-5; d_call: -; j_call: TRBJ2-2; cdr3_nt: TGTGCCAGCAGTTACTCGGGCACCGGGGAGCTGTTTTTT; cdr3_aa: CASSYSGTGELFF
clone_size: -; v_call: TRBV6-1; d_call: -; j_call: TRBJ2-7; cdr3_nt: TGTGCCAGCATGGGGGGGCGCGTAATCGACGAGCAGTACTTC; cdr3_aa: CASMGGRVIDEQYF
clone_size: -; v_call: TRBV5-5; d_call: -; j_call: TRBJ2-7; cdr3_nt: TGTGCCAGCAGCTTGACGGGGGCCTACGAGCAGTACTTC; cdr3_aa: CASSLTGAYEQYF